A single sample is the source of the 26 T cell receptor beta chains below, sequenced in a study of cytomegalovirus exposure and HLA in healthy donors (TCRdb year 2017). Library generation was performed with the immunoSEQ multiplex PCR assay. The multiplex PCR relied on a mix of 60 forward primers for TCR Vbeta segments and 13 reverse primers for TCR Jbeta segments. TCRdb took this table from immuneACCESS and kept in-frame rearrangements with V and J called. Such tables lack part of the clones; where checked against another copy, unresolved V genes explain under half of the gap, and the rest is unexplained. Present in this sample are about 110,000 clones, around four fifths of which were seen just once. The ten largest account for 1.5% to 2% of the sample. Sequenced sample: PBMCs. Every receptor here comes from a man between 45 and 60 years old in good health and CMV-seronegative.

V usage is TRBV5-1 and J usage is TRBJ1-4; the match to TRBD1 covers 7 bases. The germline V gene has CDR1 SGHRS and CDR2 YFSETQ. The junction had 10 bases not matched to a gene; V was cut back by 6 bases and J by 8 bases. This CDR3 comprises 14 residues. The CDR3 spells CASTSRQGGEKLFF. The CDR3 DNA reads as TGCGCCAGCACCTCACGACAGGGCGGGGAAAAACTGTTTTTT.

In this sample, this clone turned up once. The chain joins TRBV9 to TRBJ2-1; TRBD1 matches at 8 bases. The CDR3 has 16 residues. The V segment lost 3 bases and the J segment 10 bases; nucleotides outside the gene matches: 15. CDR1 and CDR2 from the germline V gene are SGDLS and YYNGEE. The DNA of the CDR3 is TGTGCCAGCAGCGGCCGACAGGGGCCTCCCTTGGAGGAGCAGTTCTTC. Protein product: CASSGRQGPPLEEQFF.

This CDR3 reads CASSLTLAGGQDTQYF. CDR3 nucleotides: TGTGCCAGCAGCCTTACCTTAGCGGGGGGTCAGGATACGCAGTATTTT. This chain uses TRBV4-2 with TRBJ2-3; 10 bases match TRBD2. The J segment lost 6 bases and the V segment lost 4 bases, leaving 10 bases of the junction unmatched. Germline V lookup: CDR1 LGHNA, CDR2 YNFKEQ. The CDR3 has 16 residues.

The chain has TRBV6-6 and TRBJ1-2; D gene uncertain. With 2 bases removed from V and 3 bases from J, the gap between germline ends came to 7 bases. From germline, CDR1 is MNHNY and CDR2 SVGAGI (reference sequence). The CDR3 consists of 13 residues. The CDR3 DNA reads TGTGCCAGCAGTTACCAGGAAGACTATGGCTACACCTTC. Protein: CASSYQEDYGYTF.

This clone occurred once. The chain links TRBV5-4 to TRBJ2-1; 7 bases are shared with TRBD2. The V segment lost 8 bases and the J segment 8 bases; nucleotides outside the gene matches: 10. CDR1 and CDR2 (germline): SGHNT, YYREEE (reference sequence). CDR3 length: 13 residues. CDR3 residues: CARSAAGRDEQFF. The CDR3 nucleotides are TGTGCCAGATCGGCGGCGGGGAGGGATGAGCAGTTCTTC.

The chain has TRBV6-1 and TRBJ2-3; maybe TRBD2 (5 bases). Germline V gene data show CDR1 as MNHNS and CDR2 as SASEGT. This CDR3 comprises 14 residues. V gave up 1 base and J gave up 2 bases, with 7 bases separating them. The chain's CDR3 is CASSEGLATDTQYF. CDR3 DNA sequence: TGTGCCAGCAGTGAAGGGCTAGCCACAGATACGCAGTATTTT.

This sequence joins TRBV7-9 and TRBJ2-1; D possibly corresponds to TRBD1 (5 bases). V lost 3 bases and J lost 5, with 17 bases in between. Germline CDR1 reads SEHNR; CDR2 reads FQNEAQ (reference sequence). The CDR3 contains 16 residues. CDR3 sequence (DNA): TGTGCCAGCAGCTTGGGTTTGGACAATCCTAACAATGAGCAGTTCTTC. It codes for CASSLGLDNPNNEQFF.

The chain carries TRBV6-1 and TRBJ1-2, with D tentatively TRBD1 (6 bases). The CDR3 runs 14 residues. CDR1 and CDR2 (germline): MNHNS, SASEGT. Trimming removed 1 base from V and 4 bases from J, with 10 bases in between. The CDR3 loop reads CASSEGQEFYGYTF. CDR3 DNA: TGTGCCAGCAGTGAAGGACAGGAATTCTATGGCTACACCTTC.

This chain connects TRBV30 to TRBJ1-5; no reliable D call. The CDR3 covers 13 residues. Germline V gives CDR1 GTSNPN, CDR2 SVGIG (reference sequence). Trimming pared 0 bases from V and 4 bases from J, leaving 7 bases between. The CDR3 loop is CAWSVDRNQPQHF. Written as DNA, the CDR3 is TGTGCCTGGAGTGTTGATCGGAATCAGCCCCAGCATTTT.

The chain employs TRBV5-1 and TRBJ2-7, with D unclear. Germline V lookup: CDR1 SGHRS, CDR2 YFSETQ. The CDR3 loop spans 13 amino acids. V lost 4 bases to trimming and J lost 2 bases, with 10 bases between them. The DNA of the CDR3 is TGCGCCAGCAGCCCGACTGACGCCTACGAGCAGTACTTC. This codes for CASSPTDAYEQYF.

The chain couples TRBV18 to TRBJ1-5, with a weak D call TRBD1 (6 bases). Germline assignment: CDR1 KGHSH and CDR2 LQKENI. V was trimmed by 2 bases and J by 5 bases, leaving 13 bases between them. The CDR3 is 15 residues long. The CDR3 region is CASSPSTGSHQPQHF. The CDR3 DNA reads TGTGCCAGCTCACCATCGACAGGAAGTCATCAGCCCCAGCATTTT.

The chain has TRBV6-5 and TRBJ2-3, with TRBD2 matching 10 bases. CDR1 is MNHEY and CDR2 is SVGAGI in the germline V gene. The CDR3 length is 14 residues. V was pared by 2 bases and J by 9 bases, with 5 bases of the junction left unmatched. CDR3 in amino acids: CASSYRGLARTQYF. In DNA form, the CDR3 reads TGTGCCAGCAGTTACAGGGGACTAGCGAGGACGCAGTATTTT.

The chain is built from TRBV5-4 and TRBJ1-4, with 7 bases identical to TRBD1. Germline CDR1 is SGHNT and CDR2 is YYREEE (reference sequence). The CDR3 is 15 residues long. J gave up 8 bases and V 3 bases, and 10 bases lay outside the gene matches. CDR3 DNA sequence: TGTGCCAGCAGCTCATTAACAGGGGAGGTAGAAAAACTGTTTTTT. Translated: CASSSLTGEVEKLFF.

This sequence joins TRBV28 and TRBJ2-7, with D perhaps TRBD2 (6 bases). CDR1 and CDR2 from the germline V gene are MDHEN and SYDVKM. The CDR3 has 14 amino acids. Deletions cut 2 bases from V and 4 bases from J, with 12 bases between. The CDR3 nucleotides are TGTGCCAGCAGTTTAAAACTAGCAGGGTACGAGCAGTACGTC. Translation: CASSLKLAGYEQYV.

The rearrangement joins TRBV19 to TRBJ1-3; weak D call: TRBD1 (5 bases). In germline, CDR1 is LNHDA, CDR2 SQIVND (reference sequence). The CDR3 extends over 14 amino acids. Trimming took off 10 bases at V and 2 bases at J, with 15 bases between the two ends. CDR3 nucleotides: TGTGCCACCACCGTTGAAGGGGCTGGAAACACCATATATTTT. This codes for CATTVEGAGNTIYF.

The V and J genes are TRBV6-1 and TRBJ2-5; a weak D match, TRBD1 (6 bases). TRBJ2-7 explains the end of the DNA better; the J call may be wrong. Germline loops: CDR1 MNHNS, CDR2 SASEGT. There are 14 residues in the CDR3. The CDR3 DNA reads as TGTGCCAGCAGTGAATTTGCAGGGGCCTACGAGCAGTACTTC. Its translation: CASSEFAGAYEQYF.

In its sample, this clone was seen once. An end of the junction does not agree with germline; a read error may underlie this. J is TRBJ1-3 and V is TRBV5-8; D is unclear. CDR1 and CDR2 from the germline V gene are SGHTS and YDEGEE. This CDR3 is built from 17 residues. The CDR3 here is CASSLGRGPSSGDTIYF. CDR3 nucleotides: TGTGCCAGCAGCTTGGGGCGCGGGCCGAGCTCTGGAGACACCATATATTTT.

This clone was counted once. This sequence joins TRBV19 and TRBJ1-1, with 7 bases matching TRBD1. Losses at the gene ends were 8 bases for V and 0 bases for J; bases not matched to a gene: 15. The germline V gene encodes CDR1 LNHDA and CDR2 SQIVND (reference sequence). CDR3 length: 17 amino acids. CDR3 in DNA: TGTGCCAGTCACAAAGGTTTGTGGACAGGCTTGAACACTGAAGCTTTCTTT. Translating gives CASHKGLWTGLNTEAFF.

This clone was seen only a few times. The chain joins TRBV6-1 to TRBJ1-5; 8 positions agree with TRBD1. Germline values: CDR1 MNHNS, CDR2 SASEGT. V was clipped by 5 bases and J by 7 bases; unmatched bases: 10. The CDR3 extends over 15 amino acids. The CDR3 loop is CASSLDRGLKQPQHF. For the CDR3, the DNA is TGTGCCAGCAGTCTAGACAGGGGATTGAAACAGCCCCAGCATTTT.

CDR3 DNA sequence: TGTGCCAGCCGCCCCCGGGGGCAAGAGACCCAGTACTTC. It encodes CASRPRGQETQYF. This chain uses TRBV2 with TRBJ2-5; D is possibly TRBD2 (6 bases). The germline CDR1 and CDR2 sequences are SNHLY and FYNNEI. This CDR3 spans 13 amino acids. With 8 bases removed from V and 2 bases from J, the gap between germline ends came to 12 bases.

The chain recombines TRBV6-5 with TRBJ2-3, with 7 positions matching TRBD1. Germline V gene data show CDR1 as MNHEY and CDR2 as SVGAGI. The CDR3 spans 13 residues. With V trimmed by 6 bases and J by 4 bases, 4 bases remained unmatched. The CDR3 reads CASSETGPDTQYF. The DNA of the CDR3 is TGTGCCAGCAGCGAGACAGGGCCAGATACGCAGTATTTT.

This chain joins TRBV6-5 and TRBJ2-7; 9 bases fit TRBD2. The germline gives CDR1 MNHEY, CDR2 SVGAGI. V gave up 7 bases and J gave up 2 bases; unmatched junction bases: 9. The CDR3 is 15 amino acids. CDR3 amino acids: CASTPRGGSAYEQYF. The CDR3 DNA is TGTGCCAGCACCCCGCGGGGGGGGAGCGCCTACGAGCAGTACTTC.

CDR3 DNA: TGTGCCAGCTCATTTCGTCCCGGGACACAGAATTCCTACGAGCAGTACTTC. Translated, it gives CASSFRPGTQNSYEQYF. This rearrangement joins TRBV18 to TRBJ2-5, with D possibly matching TRBD1 (6 bases). The DNA end is more similar to TRBJ2-7, so the J call may be wrong. The CDR3 contains 17 residues. In germline, CDR1 is KGHSH, CDR2 LQKENI.

This clone appeared a single time. The J gene is TRBJ1-3, the V gene TRBV6-5; a weak D match, TRBD1 (6 bases). The V gene's germline CDR1 is MNHEY and CDR2 SVGAGI. The CDR3 sequence is 15 residues long. Trimming removed 6 bases from V and 4 bases from J, with 16 bases in between. The CDR3 bases are TGTGCCAGCAGCCTTACAGGGTCGCGCGGAAACACCATATATTTT. Encoded protein: CASSLTGSRGNTIYF.

The V gene is TRBV10-3, the J gene TRBJ1-2, with TRBD1 identical over 7 bases. Unmatched junction bases numbered 5, after V lost 5 bases and J lost 5 bases. CDR1 and CDR2 from the germline V gene are ENHRY and SYGVKD. This CDR3 region has 13 residues. This CDR3 reads CAISIQGKYGYTF. CDR3 bases: TGTGCCATCAGTATACAGGGGAAATATGGCTACACCTTC.

The gene calls are TRBV7-8 and TRBJ2-7; perhaps TRBD2 as D (5 bases). V was pared by 3 bases and J by 7 bases, with 10 bases between. The CDR3 is made up of 12 amino acids. Germline values: CDR1 SGHVS, CDR2 FQNEAQ. The CDR3 is CASSFPGREQYV. CDR3 coding DNA: TGTGCCAGCAGCTTCCCTGGGAGAGAGCAGTACGTC.